A selection of T cell receptor beta chains follows, all from one sample in a study of T-cell memory formation after mild COVID-19. TCRdb re-called the 5' RACE reads through MiXCR, storing one row per CDR3 protein. Of approximately 560,000 distinct CDR3 sequences listed, roughly 17% are singletons. Sequenced input: PBMCs or a T cell subset sorted from them (not recorded which). Receptors originate from an adult woman who had mild COVID-19 (a few samples of this study predate the infection). Cell type and time point are not known. CDR3s include the opening cysteine and the closing phenylalanine or tryptophan. D genes are given only for firm matches. Where a row states a size, it is once, few, many or the class of an expanded clone; other rows omit it.

abundance | d_gene | j_gene | v_gene | CDR3aa | CDR3nt
. | . | TRBJ1-2 | TRBV6-5 | CASSLDKNYGYTF | TGTGCCAGCAGTCTAGACAAGAACTATGGCTACACCTTC
few | . | TRBJ2-3 | TRBV28 | CASSGGTIIVDTQYF | TGTGCCAGCAGCGGGGGCACAATAATTGTGGATACGCAGTATTTT
few | TRBD1 | TRBJ2-7 | TRBV29-1 | CSVEVTGGAEQYF | TGCAGCGTTGAAGTCACAGGGGGTGCCGAGCAGTACTTC
many | . | TRBJ1-2 | TRBV24-1 | CATGLGWAYYGYTF | TGTGCCACCGGCTTGGGGTGGGCGTACTATGGCTACACCTTC
. | TRBD2 | TRBJ2-1 | TRBV20-1 | CSARVGAGVRVNEQFF | TGCAGTGCTAGAGTAGGTGCGGGAGTTCGGGTCAATGAGCAGTTCTTC
. | TRBD1 | TRBJ1-1 | TRBV6-6 | CASSYDRVSPEAFF | TGTGCCAGCAGTTACGACAGGGTATCGCCTGAAGCTTTCTTT
. | . | TRBJ2-5 | TRBV6-1 | CASSKGRRGGGQETQYF | TGTGCCAGCAGTAAAGGGAGAAGGGGAGGGGGTCAAGAGACCCAGTACTTC
. | . | TRBJ2-5 | TRBV6-1 | CATRIWETQYF | TGTGCCACCAGGATTTGGGAGACCCAGTACTTC
few | TRBD1 | TRBJ2-7 | TRBV5-1 | CASSLVGQLPYEQYF | TGCGCCAGCAGCTTGGTGGGACAGCTACCCTACGAGCAGTACTTC
. | TRBD1 | TRBJ1-1 | TRBV6-2/TRBV6-3 | CASSQTGSPEAFF | TGTGCCAGCAGCCAGACAGGGTCCCCTGAAGCTTTCTTT
once | . | TRBJ1-2 | TRBV20-1 | CSANDKPVVGGYTF | TGCAGTGCTAACGACAAACCGGTCGTGGGTGGCTACACCTTC
few | . | TRBJ1-5 | TRBV5-5 | CASSSQLGYQPQHF | TGTGCCAGCAGCTCACAATTAGGGTATCAGCCCCAGCATTTT
few | . | TRBJ2-5 | TRBV4-1 | CASSQEYF | TGCGCCAGCAGCCAGGAGTACTTC
. | . | TRBJ2-1 | TRBV19 | CASSDTLITNEQFF | TGTGCCAGTAGCGACACCCTAATCACCAATGAGCAGTTCTTC
few | . | TRBJ2-2 | TRBV9 | CASTGVSGELFF | TGTGCCAGCACGGGAGTTTCCGGGGAGCTGTTTTTT
. | . | TRBJ1-1 | TRBV7-2 | CASTPHVLMNTEAFF | TGTGCCAGCACGCCCCACGTGCTGATGAACACTGAAGCTTTCTTT
many | . | TRBJ1-5 | TRBV10-3 | CAIRTDSNQPQHF | TGTGCCATCAGGACGGACAGCAATCAGCCCCAGCATTTT
. | . | TRBJ2-4 | TRBV2 | CASSDQGGIAKNIQYF | TGTGCCAGCAGTGACCAGGGAGGTATAGCCAAAAACATTCAGTACTTC
. | . | TRBJ2-1 | TRBV12-3/TRBV12-4 | CASSLAPTGTLGEQFF | TGTGCCAGCAGTTTAGCCCCGACAGGGACTCTGGGTGAGCAGTTCTTC
. | . | TRBJ2-6 | TRBV5-6 | CASSPKGASGANVLTF | TGTGCCAGCAGCCCCAAAGGGGCTTCTGGGGCCAACGTCCTGACTTTC
few | TRBD1 | TRBJ1-4 | TRBV4-1 | CASSQGPHRGTNEKLFF | TGCGCCAGCAGCCAAGGTCCCCACAGGGGGACTAATGAAAAACTGTTTTTT
many | . | TRBJ2-1 | TRBV20-1 | CSAKNPYDYNEQFF | TGCAGTGCTAAGAACCCCTATGACTACAATGAGCAGTTCTTC
. | TRBD1 | TRBJ1-1 | TRBV25-1 | CASSVPGTGGWVAFF | TGTGCCAGCAGTGTTCCCGGGACAGGGGGTTGGGTGGCTTTCTTT
few | . | TRBJ2-1 | TRBV7-8 | CASSLGTVNEQFF | TGTGCCAGCAGCTTAGGGACAGTCAATGAGCAGTTCTTC
. | . | TRBJ2-7 | TRBV5-1 | CASSPQGPPYEQYF | TGCGCCAGCAGCCCGCAGGGACCCCCCTACGAGCAGTACTTC
few | . | TRBJ2-5 | TRBV7-2 | CASSRKGGQETQYF | TGTGCCAGCAGCCGTAAGGGCGGGCAAGAGACCCAGTACTTC